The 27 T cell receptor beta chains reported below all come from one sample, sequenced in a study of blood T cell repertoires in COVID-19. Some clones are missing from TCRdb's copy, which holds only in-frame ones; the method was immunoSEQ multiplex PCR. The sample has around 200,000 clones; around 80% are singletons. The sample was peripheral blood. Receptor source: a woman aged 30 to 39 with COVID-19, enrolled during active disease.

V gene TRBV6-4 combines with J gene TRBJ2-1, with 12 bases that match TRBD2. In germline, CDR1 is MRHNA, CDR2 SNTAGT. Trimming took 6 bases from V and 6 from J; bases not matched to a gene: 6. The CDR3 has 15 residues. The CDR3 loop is CASSRLAGVSNEQFF. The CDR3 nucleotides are TGTGCCAGCAGCAGACTAGCGGGAGTAAGCAATGAGCAGTTCTTC.

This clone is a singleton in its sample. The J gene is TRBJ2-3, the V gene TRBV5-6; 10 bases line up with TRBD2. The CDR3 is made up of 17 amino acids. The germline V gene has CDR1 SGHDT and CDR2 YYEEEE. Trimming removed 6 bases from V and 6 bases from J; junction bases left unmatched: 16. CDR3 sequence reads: CASTLYLNLAGADTQYF. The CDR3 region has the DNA TGTGCCAGCACCCTATACCTTAATCTAGCGGGGGCGGATACGCAGTATTTT.

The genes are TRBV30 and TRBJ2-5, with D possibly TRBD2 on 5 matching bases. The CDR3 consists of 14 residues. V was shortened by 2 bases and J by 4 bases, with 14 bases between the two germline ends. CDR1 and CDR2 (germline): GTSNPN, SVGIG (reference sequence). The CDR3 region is CAWSIWEWRETQYF. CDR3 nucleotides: TGTGCCTGGAGTATTTGGGAGTGGAGAGAGACCCAGTACTTC.

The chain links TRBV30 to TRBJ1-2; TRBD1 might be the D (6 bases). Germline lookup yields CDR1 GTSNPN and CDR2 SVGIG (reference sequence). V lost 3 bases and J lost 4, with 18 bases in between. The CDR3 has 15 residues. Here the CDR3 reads CAWRRFSGGFYGYTF. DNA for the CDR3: TGTGCCTGGAGAAGGTTTTCGGGGGGCTTCTATGGCTACACCTTC.

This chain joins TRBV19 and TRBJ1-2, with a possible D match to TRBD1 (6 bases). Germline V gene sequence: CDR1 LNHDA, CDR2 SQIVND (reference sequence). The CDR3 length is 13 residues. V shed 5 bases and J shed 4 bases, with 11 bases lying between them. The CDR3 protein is CASSADRPYGYTF. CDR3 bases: TGTGCCAGTAGTGCAGACAGGCCCTATGGCTACACCTTC.

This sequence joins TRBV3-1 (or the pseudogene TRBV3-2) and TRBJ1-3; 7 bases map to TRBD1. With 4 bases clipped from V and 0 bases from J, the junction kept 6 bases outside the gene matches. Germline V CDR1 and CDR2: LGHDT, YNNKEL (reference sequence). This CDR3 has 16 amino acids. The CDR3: CASSPTGSGSGNTIYF. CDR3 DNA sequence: TGTGCCAGCAGCCCGACAGGGTCAGGCTCTGGAAACACCATATATTTT.

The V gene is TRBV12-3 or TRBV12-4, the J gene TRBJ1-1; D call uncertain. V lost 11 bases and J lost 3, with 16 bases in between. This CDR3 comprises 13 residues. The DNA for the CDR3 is TGTGCCGGCCTTAAGGAGAGGGACACTGAAGCTTTCTTT. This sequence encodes CAGLKERDTEAFF.

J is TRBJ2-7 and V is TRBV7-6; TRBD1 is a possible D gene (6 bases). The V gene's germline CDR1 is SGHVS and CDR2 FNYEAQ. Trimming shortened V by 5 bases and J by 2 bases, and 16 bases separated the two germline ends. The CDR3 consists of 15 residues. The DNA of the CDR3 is TGTGCCAGCAGCACTCCGGGACATCGTACCTACGAGCAGTACTTC. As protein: CASSTPGHRTYEQYF.

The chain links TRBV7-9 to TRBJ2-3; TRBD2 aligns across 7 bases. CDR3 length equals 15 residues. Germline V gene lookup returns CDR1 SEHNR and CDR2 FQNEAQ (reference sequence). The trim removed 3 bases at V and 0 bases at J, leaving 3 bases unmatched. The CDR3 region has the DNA TGTGCCAGCAGCTTCAGCGGGACTAGCACAGATACGCAGTATTTT. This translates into CASSFSGTSTDTQYF.

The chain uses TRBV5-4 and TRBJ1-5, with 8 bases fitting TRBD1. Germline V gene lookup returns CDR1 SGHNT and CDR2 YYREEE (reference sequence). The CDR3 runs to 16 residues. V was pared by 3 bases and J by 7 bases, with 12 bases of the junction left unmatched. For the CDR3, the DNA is TGTGCCAGCAGCTCTAATGGACAGGGAGGCGCGCAGCCCCAGCATTTT. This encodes CASSSNGQGGAQPQHF.

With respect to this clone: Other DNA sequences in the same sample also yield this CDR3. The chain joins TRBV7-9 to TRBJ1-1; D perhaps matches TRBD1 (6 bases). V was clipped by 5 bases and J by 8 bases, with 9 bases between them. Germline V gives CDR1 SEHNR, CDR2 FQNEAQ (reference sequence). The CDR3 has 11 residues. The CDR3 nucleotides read TGTGCCAGCAGCCCCGGGACAGAAGCTTTCTTT. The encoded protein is CASSPGTEAFF.

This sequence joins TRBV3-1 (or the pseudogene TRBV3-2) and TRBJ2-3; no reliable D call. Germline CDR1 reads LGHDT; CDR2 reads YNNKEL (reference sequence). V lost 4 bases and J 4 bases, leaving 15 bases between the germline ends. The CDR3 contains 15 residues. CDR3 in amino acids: CASSPKGQSADTQYF. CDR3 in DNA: TGTGCCAGCAGCCCCAAAGGTCAGAGCGCAGATACGCAGTATTTT.

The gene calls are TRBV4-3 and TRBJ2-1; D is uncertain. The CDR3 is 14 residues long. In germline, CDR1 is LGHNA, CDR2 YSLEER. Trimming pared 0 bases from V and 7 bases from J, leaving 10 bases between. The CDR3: CASSQDLFGNEQFF. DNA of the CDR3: TGCGCCAGCAGCCAAGATCTGTTCGGGAATGAGCAGTTCTTC.

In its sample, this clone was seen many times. CDR3: CASSPKGDRAGNQPQHF. The DNA of the CDR3 is TGTGCCAGCAGCCCCAAGGGCGACAGGGCTGGCAATCAGCCCCAGCATTTT. V usage is TRBV5-4 and J usage is TRBJ1-5, with TRBD1 matching over 7 bases. This CDR3 contains 17 residues. V trimming: 4 bases; J trimming: 2 bases; junction bases outside the gene matches: 12. Germline V gives CDR1 SGHNT, CDR2 YYREEE (reference sequence). Full variable domain (remainder filled in from reference TRBV5-4 and TRBJ1-5): ETGVTQSPTHLIKTRGQQVTLRCSSQSGHNTVSWYQQALGQGPQFIFQYYREEENGRGNFPPRFSGLQFPNYSSELNVNALELDDSALYLCASSPKGDRAGNQPQHFGDGTRLSIL.

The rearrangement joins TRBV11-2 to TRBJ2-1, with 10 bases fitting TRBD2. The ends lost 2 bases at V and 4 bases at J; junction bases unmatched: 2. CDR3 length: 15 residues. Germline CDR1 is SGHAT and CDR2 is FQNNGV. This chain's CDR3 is CASSLLAGVYNEQFF. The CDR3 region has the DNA TGTGCCAGCAGCTTACTAGCGGGGGTATACAATGAGCAGTTCTTC.

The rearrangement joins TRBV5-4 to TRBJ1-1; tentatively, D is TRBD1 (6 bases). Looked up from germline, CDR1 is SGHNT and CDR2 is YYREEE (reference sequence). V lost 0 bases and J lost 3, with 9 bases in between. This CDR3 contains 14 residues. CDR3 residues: CASSLEPGDTEAFF. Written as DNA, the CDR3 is TGTGCCAGCAGCTTGGAGCCAGGGGACACTGAAGCTTTCTTT.

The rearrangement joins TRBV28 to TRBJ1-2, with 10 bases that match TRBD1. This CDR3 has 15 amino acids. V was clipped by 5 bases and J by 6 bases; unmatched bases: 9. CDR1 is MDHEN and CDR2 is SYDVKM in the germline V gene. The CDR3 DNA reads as TGTGCCAGCAGTCCCACCGGGACAGGGGACCATGGCTACACCTTC. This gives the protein CASSPTGTGDHGYTF.

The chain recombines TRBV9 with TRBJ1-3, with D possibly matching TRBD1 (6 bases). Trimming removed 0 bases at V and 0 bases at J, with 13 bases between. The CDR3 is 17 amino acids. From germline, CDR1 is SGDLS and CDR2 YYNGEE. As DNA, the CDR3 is TGTGCCAGCAGCGTAGAGGGACATTCAAACTCTGGAAACACCATATATTTT. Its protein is CASSVEGHSNSGNTIYF.

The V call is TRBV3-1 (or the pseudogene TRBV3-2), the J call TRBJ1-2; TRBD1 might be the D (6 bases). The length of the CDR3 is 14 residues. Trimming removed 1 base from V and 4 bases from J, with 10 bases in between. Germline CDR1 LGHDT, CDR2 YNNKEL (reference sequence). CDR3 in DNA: TGTGCCAGCAGCCAAGCGGACAGACTCTATGGCTACACCTTC. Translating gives CASSQADRLYGYTF.

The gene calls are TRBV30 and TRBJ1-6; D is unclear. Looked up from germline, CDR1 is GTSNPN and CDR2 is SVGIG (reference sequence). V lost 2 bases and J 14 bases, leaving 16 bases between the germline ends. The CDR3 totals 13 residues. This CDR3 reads CAWSRVSEMTLHF. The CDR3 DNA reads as TGTGCCTGGAGTAGAGTCAGCGAGATGACCCTCCACTTT.

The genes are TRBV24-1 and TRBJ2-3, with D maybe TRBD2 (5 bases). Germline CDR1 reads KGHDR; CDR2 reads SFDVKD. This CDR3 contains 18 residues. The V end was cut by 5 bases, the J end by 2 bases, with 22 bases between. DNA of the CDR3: TGTGCCACCAGTGGAGAGTCAAAAGGACTTGGGTACACAGATACGCAGTATTTT. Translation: CATSGESKGLGYTDTQYF.

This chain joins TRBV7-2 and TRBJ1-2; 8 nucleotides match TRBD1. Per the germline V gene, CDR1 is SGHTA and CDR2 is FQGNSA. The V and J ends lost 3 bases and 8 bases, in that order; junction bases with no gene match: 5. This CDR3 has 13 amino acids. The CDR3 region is CASSFSQGEGYTF. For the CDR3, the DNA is TGTGCCAGCAGCTTCTCACAGGGGGAAGGCTACACCTTC.

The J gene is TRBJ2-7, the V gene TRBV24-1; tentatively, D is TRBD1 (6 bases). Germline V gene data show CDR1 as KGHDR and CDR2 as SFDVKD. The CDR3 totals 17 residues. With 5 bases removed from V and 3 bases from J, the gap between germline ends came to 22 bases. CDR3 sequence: CATSVGPGAGGYYEQYF. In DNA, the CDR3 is TGTGCCACCAGTGTGGGCCCAGGGGCCGGCGGTTACTACGAGCAGTACTTC.

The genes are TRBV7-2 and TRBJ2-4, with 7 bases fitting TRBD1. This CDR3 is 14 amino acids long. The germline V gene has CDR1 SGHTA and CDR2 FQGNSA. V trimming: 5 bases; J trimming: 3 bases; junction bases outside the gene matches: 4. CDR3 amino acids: CASSVGGDKNIQYF. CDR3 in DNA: TGTGCCAGCAGCGTAGGGGGCGACAAAAACATTCAGTACTTC.

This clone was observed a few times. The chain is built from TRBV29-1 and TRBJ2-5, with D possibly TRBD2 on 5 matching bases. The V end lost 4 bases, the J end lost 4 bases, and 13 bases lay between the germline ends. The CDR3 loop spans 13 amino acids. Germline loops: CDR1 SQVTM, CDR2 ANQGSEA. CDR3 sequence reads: CSVGTSGGETQYF. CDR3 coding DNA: TGCAGCGTTGGAACAAGCGGCGGAGAGACCCAGTACTTC.

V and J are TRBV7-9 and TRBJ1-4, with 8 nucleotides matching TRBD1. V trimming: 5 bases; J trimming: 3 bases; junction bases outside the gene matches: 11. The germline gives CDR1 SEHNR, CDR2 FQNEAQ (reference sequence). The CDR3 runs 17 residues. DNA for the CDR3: TGTGCCAGCAGCCACATCTCAGGGGGCGCGTCTAATGAAAAACTGTTTTTT. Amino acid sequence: CASSHISGGASNEKLFF.

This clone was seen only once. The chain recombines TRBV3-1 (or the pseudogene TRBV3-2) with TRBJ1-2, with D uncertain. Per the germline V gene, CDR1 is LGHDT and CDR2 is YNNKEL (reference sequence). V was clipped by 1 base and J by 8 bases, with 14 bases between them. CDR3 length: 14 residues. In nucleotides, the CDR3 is TGTGCCAGCAGCCAAGTTGGCAGGCTGGGCGGCTACACCTTC. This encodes CASSQVGRLGGYTF.